This TCR beta chain is from a study of chemoradiotherapy in HPV16-positive cancers. General observations from the study: Candidate HPV-specific clones and E7-related TCR motifs grew in tumor during treatment.

Remarks on this clone: Its target is unknown.

Repeated repertoire sampling spanned the course of chemoradiotherapy. Some clones are missing from TCRdb's copy, which holds only in-frame ones; the method was immunoSEQ multiplex PCR. The repertoire holds about 950 clones, with approximately 90% as singletons. This CDR3 has 15 amino acids. Trimming took 6 bases from V and 4 from J; bases not matched to a gene: 9. Germline V gives CDR1 SGHVS, CDR2 FQNEAQ. The chain uses TRBV7-8 and TRBJ2-7, with 10 bases aligning to TRBD1. The source was tumor tissue, collected from a patient who underwent chemoradiotherapy. This TCR was sampled from a human donor with HPV-associated anogenital cancer. The CDR3 protein is CASSPLRDRGYEQYF. The CDR3 nucleotides are TGTGCCAGCAGTCCTCTCCGGGACAGGGGATACGAGCAGTACTTC.